This TCR beta chain comes out of a study of CD8 T cells in Susac syndrome. CDR3 size: 17 residues. V gave up 0 bases and J gave up 2 bases, with 15 bases separating them. Germline V lookup: CDR1 MGHRA, CDR2 YSYEKL. An amount of RNA that ranged from roughly 0.5 to 1 ug was reverse transcribed with random hexamers. MiXCR, run by TCRdb on the immunoSEQ multiplex PCR reads, gives a single entry per CDR3 protein. The table lists around 200,000 distinct CDR3 sequences, 85% to 95% of them singletons, with less than 0.2% in the top ten. The sample consisted of CD8+ T cells from PBMCs. This receptor was identified in a human donor with Susac syndrome. J is TRBJ2-3 and V is TRBV4-1, with D perhaps being TRBD1 or TRBD2 (7 bases each). The CDR3 loop reads CASSQDSSGGVTDTQYF. The CDR3 bases are TGCGCCAGCAGCCAAGATTCGTCAGGGGGGGTCACAGATACGCAGTATTTT.